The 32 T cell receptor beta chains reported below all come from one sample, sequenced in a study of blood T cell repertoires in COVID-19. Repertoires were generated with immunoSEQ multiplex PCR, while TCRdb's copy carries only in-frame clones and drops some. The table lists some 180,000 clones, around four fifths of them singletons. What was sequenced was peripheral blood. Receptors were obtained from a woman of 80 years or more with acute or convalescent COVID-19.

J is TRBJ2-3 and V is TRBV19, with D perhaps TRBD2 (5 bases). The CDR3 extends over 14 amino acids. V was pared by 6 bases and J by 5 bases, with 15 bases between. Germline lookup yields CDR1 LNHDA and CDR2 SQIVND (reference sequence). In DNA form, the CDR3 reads TGTGCCAGTAGCTTATTCCTCCGGGGAGATACGCAGTATTTT. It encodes CASSLFLRGDTQYF.

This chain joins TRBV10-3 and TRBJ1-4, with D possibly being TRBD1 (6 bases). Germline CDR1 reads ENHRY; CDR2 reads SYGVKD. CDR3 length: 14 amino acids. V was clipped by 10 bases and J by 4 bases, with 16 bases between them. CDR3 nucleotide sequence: TGTGCCACCAGGCCCCTGGGACATAATGAAAAACTGTTTTTT. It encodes CATRPLGHNEKLFF.

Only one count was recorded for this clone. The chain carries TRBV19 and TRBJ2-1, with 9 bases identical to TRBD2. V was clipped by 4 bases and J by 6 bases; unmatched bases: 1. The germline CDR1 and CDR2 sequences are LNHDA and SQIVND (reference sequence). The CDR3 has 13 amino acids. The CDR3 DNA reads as TGTGCCAGTAGTAGCGGGAGGGCCAATGAGCAGTTCTTC. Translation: CASSSGRANEQFF. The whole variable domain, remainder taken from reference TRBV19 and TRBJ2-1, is DGGITQSPKYLFRKEGQNVTLSCEQNLNHDAMYWYRQDPGQGLRLIYYSQIVNDFQKGDIAEGYSVSREKKESFPLTVTSAQKNPTAFYLCASSSGRANEQFFGPGTRLTVL.

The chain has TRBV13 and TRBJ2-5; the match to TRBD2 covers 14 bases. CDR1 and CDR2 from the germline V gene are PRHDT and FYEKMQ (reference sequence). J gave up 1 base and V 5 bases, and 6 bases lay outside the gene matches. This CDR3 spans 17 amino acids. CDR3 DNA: TGTGCCAGCAGCCGAAGAGGGACTAGCGGGGGCCAAGAGACCCAGTACTTC. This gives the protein CASSRRGTSGGQETQYF.

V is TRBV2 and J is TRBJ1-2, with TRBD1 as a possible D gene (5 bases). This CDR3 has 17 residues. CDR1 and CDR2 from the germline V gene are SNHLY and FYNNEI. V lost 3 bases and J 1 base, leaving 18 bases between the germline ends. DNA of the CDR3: TGTGCCAGCAGTGAGCCGTCGCCGTGGAGGGGTAACTATGGCTACACCTTC. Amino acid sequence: CASSEPSPWRGNYGYTF.

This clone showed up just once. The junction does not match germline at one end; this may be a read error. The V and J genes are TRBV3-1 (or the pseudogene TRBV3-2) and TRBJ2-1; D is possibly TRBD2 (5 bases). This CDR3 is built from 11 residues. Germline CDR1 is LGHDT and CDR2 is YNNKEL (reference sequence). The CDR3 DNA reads TGTGCCAGCAGCCAAGATCTGGCGGGCGTCTTC. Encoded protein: CASSQDLAGVF.

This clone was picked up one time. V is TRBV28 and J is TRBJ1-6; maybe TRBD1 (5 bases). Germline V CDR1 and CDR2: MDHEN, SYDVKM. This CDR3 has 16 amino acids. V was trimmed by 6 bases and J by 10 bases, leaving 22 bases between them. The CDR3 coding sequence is TGTGCCAGCAGCCCCTTCGATAGCGGGACGGAATCACCCCTCCACTTT. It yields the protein CASSPFDSGTESPLHF.

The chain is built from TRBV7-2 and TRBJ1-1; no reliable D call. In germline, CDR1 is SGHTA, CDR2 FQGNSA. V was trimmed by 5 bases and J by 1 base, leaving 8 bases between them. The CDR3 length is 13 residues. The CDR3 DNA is TGTGCCAGCAGCCTAACGGGGAACACTGAAGCTTTCTTT. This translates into CASSLTGNTEAFF. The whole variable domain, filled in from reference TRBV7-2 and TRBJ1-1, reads GAGVSQSPSNKVTEKGKDVELRCDPISGHTALYWYRQSLGQGLEFLIYFQGNSAPDKSGLPSDRFSAERTGGSVSTLTIQRTQQEDSAVYLCASSLTGNTEAFFGQGTRLTVV.

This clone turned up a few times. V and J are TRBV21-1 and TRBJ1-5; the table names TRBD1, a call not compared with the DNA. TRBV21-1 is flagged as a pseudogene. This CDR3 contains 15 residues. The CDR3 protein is CASSNLPRGAQPQHF. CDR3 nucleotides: TGTGCCAGCAGCAATCTCCCTAGGGGCGCCCAGCCCCAGCATTTT.

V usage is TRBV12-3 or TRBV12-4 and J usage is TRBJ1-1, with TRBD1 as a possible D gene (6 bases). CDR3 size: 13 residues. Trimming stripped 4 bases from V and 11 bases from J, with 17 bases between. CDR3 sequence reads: CASSSSLDSDAFF. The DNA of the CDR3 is TGTGCCAGCAGTTCCTCTCTGGACAGTGACGCTTTCTTT.

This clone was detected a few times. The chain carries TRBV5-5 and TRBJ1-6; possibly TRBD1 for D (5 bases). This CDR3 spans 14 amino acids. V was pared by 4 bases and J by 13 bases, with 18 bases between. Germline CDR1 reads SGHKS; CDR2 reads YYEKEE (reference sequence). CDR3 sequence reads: CASSGDFSDDPLHF. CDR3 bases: TGTGCCAGCAGCGGGGACTTTTCTGACGATCCCCTCCACTTT.

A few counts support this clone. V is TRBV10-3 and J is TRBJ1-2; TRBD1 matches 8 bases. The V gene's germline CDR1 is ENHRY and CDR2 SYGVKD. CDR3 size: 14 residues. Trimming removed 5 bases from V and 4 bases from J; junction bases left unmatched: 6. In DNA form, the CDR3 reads TGTGCCATCAGTTCGACAGGGGCTGTCTATGGCTACACCTTC. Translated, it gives CAISSTGAVYGYTF.

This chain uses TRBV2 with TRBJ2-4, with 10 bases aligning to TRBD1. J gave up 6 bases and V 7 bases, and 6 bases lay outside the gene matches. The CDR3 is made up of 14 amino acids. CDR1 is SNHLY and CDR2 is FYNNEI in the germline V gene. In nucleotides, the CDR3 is TGTGCCAGCATGTGGACAGGGGGAGGAAACATTCAGTACTTC. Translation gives CASMWTGGGNIQYF. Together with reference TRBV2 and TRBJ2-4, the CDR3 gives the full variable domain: EPEVTQTPSHQVTQMGQEVILRCVPISNHLYFYWYRQILGQKVEFLVSFYNNEISEKSEIFDDQFSVERPDGSNFTLKIRSTKLEDSAMYFCASMWTGGGNIQYFGAGTRLSVL.

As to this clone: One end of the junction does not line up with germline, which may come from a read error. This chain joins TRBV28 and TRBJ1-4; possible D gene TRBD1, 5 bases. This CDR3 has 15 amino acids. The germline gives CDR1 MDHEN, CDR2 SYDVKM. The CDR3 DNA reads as TGTGCCAGCAGTGGATTCAGGGCAACGAATGAAAAACTGTTTTTT. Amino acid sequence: CASSGFRATNEKLFF.

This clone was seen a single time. CDR3 in amino acids: CASSPPGLAGENEQFF. The CDR3 bases are TGTGCCAGCAGCCCCCCGGGACTAGCGGGGGAAAATGAGCAGTTCTTC. J is TRBJ2-1 and V is TRBV2, with 14 nucleotides matching TRBD2. The V gene end was trimmed by 6 bases and the J gene end by 7 bases; junction bases not matched to a gene: 8. The length of the CDR3 is 16 residues. Germline V gives CDR1 SNHLY, CDR2 FYNNEI.

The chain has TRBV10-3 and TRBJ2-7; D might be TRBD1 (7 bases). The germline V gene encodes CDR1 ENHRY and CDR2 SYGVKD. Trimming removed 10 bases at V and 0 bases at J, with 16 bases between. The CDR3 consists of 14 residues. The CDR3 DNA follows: TGTGCCACAGGGGGGCGGGATCTCTCCTACGAGCAGTACTTC. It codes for CATGGRDLSYEQYF.

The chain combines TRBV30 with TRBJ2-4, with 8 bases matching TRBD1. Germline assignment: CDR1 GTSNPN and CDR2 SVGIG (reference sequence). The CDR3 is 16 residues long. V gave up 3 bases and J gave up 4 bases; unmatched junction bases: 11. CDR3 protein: CAWSGGWDRTKNIQYF. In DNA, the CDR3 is TGTGCCTGGAGCGGGGGTTGGGACAGGACGAAAAACATTCAGTACTTC. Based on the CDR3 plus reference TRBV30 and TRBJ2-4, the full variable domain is SQTIHQWPATLVQPVGSPLSLECTVEGTSNPNLYWYRQAAGRGLQLLFYSVGIGQISSEVPQNLSASRPQDRQFILSSKKLLLSDSGFYLCAWSGGWDRTKNIQYFGAGTRLSVL.

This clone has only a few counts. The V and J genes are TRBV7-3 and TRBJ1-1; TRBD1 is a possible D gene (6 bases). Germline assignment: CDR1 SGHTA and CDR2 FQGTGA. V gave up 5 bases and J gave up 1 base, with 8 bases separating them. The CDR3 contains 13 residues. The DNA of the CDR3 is TGTGCCAGCAGCATGGGGGCGAACACTGAAGCTTTCTTT. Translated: CASSMGANTEAFF.

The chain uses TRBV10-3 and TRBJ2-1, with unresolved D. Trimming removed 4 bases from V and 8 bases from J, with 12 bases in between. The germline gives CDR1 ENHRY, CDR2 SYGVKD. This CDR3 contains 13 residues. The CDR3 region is CAISADSGDEQFF. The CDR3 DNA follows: TGTGCCATCAGTGCCGACTCTGGCGATGAGCAGTTCTTC.

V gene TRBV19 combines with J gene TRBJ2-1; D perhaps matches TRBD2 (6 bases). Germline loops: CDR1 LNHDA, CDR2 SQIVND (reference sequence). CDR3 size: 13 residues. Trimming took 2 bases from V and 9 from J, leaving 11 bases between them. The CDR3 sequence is CASSIRAEGEQFF. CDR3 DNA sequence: TGTGCCAGTAGTATAAGGGCGGAGGGTGAGCAGTTCTTC.

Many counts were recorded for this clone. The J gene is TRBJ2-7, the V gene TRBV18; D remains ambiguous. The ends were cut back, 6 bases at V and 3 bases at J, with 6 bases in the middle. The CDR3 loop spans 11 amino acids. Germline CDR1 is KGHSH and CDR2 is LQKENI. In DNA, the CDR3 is TGTGCCAGCTCCCCCTACTACGAGCAGTACTTC. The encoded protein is CASSPYYEQYF.

The CDR3, as DNA: TGCGCCAGCAGCTTTAGCGGGTTTTTAGAGACCCAGTACTTC. Protein sequence: CASSFSGFLETQYF. The chain employs TRBV5-1 and TRBJ2-5; 7 bases match TRBD2. The CDR3 runs 14 residues. V shed 2 bases, J shed 4 bases, and the junction held 5 bases outside the gene matches. Per the germline V gene, CDR1 is SGHRS and CDR2 is YFSETQ.

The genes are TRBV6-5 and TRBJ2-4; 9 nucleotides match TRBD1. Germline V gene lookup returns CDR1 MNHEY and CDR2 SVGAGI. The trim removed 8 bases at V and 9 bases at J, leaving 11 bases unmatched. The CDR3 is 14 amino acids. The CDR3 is CASELDRGFGIQYF. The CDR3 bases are TGTGCCAGCGAGCTGGACAGGGGTTTTGGCATTCAGTACTTC.

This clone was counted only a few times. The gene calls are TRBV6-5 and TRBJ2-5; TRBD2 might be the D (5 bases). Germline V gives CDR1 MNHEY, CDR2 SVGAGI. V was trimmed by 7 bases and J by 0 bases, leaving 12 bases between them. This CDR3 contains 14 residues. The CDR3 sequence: CASTLTSYQETQYF. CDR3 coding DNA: TGTGCCAGCACCCTTACTAGTTACCAAGAGACCCAGTACTTC.

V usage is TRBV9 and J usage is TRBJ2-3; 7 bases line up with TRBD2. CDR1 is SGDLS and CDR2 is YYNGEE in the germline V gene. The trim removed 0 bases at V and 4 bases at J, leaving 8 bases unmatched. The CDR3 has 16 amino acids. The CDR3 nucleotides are TGTGCCAGCAGCGTAGGGCTGGCGGGAGCGGCAGATACGCAGTATTTT. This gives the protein CASSVGLAGAADTQYF.

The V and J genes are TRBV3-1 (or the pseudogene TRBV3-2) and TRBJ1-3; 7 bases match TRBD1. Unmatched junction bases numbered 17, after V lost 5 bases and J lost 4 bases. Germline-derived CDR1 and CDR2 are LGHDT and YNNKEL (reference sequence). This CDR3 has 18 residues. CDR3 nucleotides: TGTGCCAGCAGCTCCGGTCAAACCGGGACAGAGGGAGGAAACACCATATATTTT. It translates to CASSSGQTGTEGGNTIYF.

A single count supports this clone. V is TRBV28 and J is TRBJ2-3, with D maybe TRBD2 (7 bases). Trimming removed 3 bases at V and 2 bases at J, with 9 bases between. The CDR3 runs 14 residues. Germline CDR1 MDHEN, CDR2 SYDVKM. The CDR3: CASSLGGATDTQYF. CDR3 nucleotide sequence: TGTGCCAGCAGTTTGGGGGGGGCCACAGATACGCAGTATTTT.

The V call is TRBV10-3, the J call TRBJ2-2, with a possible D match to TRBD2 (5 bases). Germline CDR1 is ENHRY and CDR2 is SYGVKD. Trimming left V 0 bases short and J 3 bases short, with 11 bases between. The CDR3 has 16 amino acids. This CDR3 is CAISESEGSYTGELFF. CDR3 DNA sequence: TGTGCCATCAGTGAGTCCGAAGGGAGCTACACCGGGGAGCTGTTTTTT.

The DNA of the CDR3 is TGTGCCAGCAGCGAGGGGGGGAGCCCGAACACCGGGGAGCTGTTTTTT. Translating gives CASSEGGSPNTGELFF. The rearrangement joins TRBV9 to TRBJ2-2; D possibly corresponds to TRBD2 (7 bases). This CDR3 is built from 16 residues. Trimming cost V 3 bases and J 0 bases, with 12 bases left between them. From germline, CDR1 is SGDLS and CDR2 YYNGEE.

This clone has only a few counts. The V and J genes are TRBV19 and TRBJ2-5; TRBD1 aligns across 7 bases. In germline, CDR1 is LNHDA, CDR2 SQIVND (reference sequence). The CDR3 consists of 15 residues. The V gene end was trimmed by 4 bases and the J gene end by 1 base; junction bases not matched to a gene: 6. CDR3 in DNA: TGTGCCAGTAGTAGGGACCGGGACAGCCAAGAGACCCAGTACTTC. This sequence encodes CASSRDRDSQETQYF.

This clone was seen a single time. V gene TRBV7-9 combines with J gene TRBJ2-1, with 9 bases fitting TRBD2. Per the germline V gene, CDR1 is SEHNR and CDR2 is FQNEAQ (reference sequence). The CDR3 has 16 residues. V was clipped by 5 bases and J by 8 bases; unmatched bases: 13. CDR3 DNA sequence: TGTGCCAGCAGCGCGCGGACTAGCGAATATGGGGATGAGCAGTTCTTC. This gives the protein CASSARTSEYGDEQFF.

The CDR3 nucleotides are TGTGCCAGTAGTATGAGTAGCGGAACCTACAATGAGCAGTTCTTC. Translation: CASSMSSGTYNEQFF. The V call is TRBV19, the J call TRBJ2-1; possible D gene TRBD2, 6 bases. Germline V gene data show CDR1 as LNHDA and CDR2 as SQIVND (reference sequence). The ends were cut back, 3 bases at V and 2 bases at J, with 11 bases in the middle. The CDR3 spans 15 residues.